These 18 T cell receptor beta chains came from one sample sequenced in a study of T cells after yellow fever vaccination. TCRdb reprocessed the 5' RACE reads via MiXCR and lists one record per CDR3 protein. The sample carries some 600,000 distinct CDR3 sequences, around 12% recorded once. This specimen consisted of PBMCs, obtained on the day of the yellow fever booster vaccination. The receptors were gathered from a man under 40 who received the YFV17D yellow fever vaccine.

The rearrangement joins TRBV30 to TRBJ1-5; 7 nucleotides line up with TRBD1. Trimming removed 2 bases from V and 5 bases from J; junction bases left unmatched: 3. This CDR3 contains 13 residues. The germline V gene encodes CDR1 GTSNPN and CDR2 SVGIG (reference sequence). CDR3 DNA: TGTGCCTGGAGTACCGACAGGGATCAGCCCCAGCATTTT. Its protein product is CAWSTDRDQPQHF.

This clonotype was counted between two and nine times. The chain has TRBV23-1 and TRBJ2-7, with D perhaps TRBD2 (6 bases). TRBV23-1 is an open reading frame, and its role is uncertain. The CDR3 contains 16 residues. With 0 bases removed from V and 3 bases from J, the gap between germline ends came to 15 bases. The CDR3 coding sequence is TGCGCCAGCAGTCAATCATGCCCCCCGGGGGACTACGAGCAGTACTTC. It codes for CASSQSCPPGDYEQYF.

V is TRBV7-2 and J is TRBJ1-2; 7 positions agree with TRBD1. There are 17 residues in the CDR3. Unmatched junction bases numbered 14, after V lost 5 bases and J lost 2 bases. The germline gives CDR1 SGHTA, CDR2 FQGNSA. CDR3 sequence reads: CASSQTMTGLVNYGYTF. Written as DNA, the CDR3 is TGTGCCAGCAGCCAAACCATGACAGGGCTCGTAAACTATGGCTACACCTTC.

The V and J genes are TRBV20-1 and TRBJ2-3; D might be TRBD2 (6 bases). From germline, CDR1 is DFQATT and CDR2 SNEGSKA (reference sequence). The CDR3 covers 15 residues. V was trimmed by 7 bases and J by 3 bases, leaving 20 bases between them. The CDR3 DNA is TGCAGTGTAGACCGGGCTAGCGATAATACAGATACGCAGTATTTT. Translation gives CSVDRASDNTDTQYF.

CDR3 sequence: CSVEEGTGTQHF. The CDR3 DNA reads TGCAGCGTTGAAGAGGGGACAGGGACCCAGCATTTT. The J gene is TRBJ1-5, the V gene TRBV29-1; 9 bases line up with TRBD1. Losses at the gene ends were 0 bases for V and 11 bases for J; bases not matched to a gene: 2. This CDR3 is built from 12 residues. Per germline, CDR1 SQVTM and CDR2 ANQGSEA.

The chain joins TRBV15 to TRBJ2-7; a weak D match, TRBD2 (5 bases). The ends were cut back, 0 bases at V and 6 bases at J, with 15 bases in the middle. CDR1 and CDR2 (germline): LNHNV, YYDKDF (reference sequence). This CDR3 has 15 amino acids. CDR3 nucleotide sequence: TGTGCCACCAGCAGAGATAACGCGGGTTCGGGCGAGCAGTACTTC. Its translation is CATSRDNAGSGEQYF.

This clonotype was recorded a few times. V usage is TRBV5-1 and J usage is TRBJ2-5, with TRBD2 as a possible D gene (5 bases). The CDR3 extends over 15 amino acids. Germline CDR1 reads SGHRS; CDR2 reads YFSETQ. Trimming left V 0 bases short and J 5 bases short, with 14 bases between. The CDR3 nucleotides read TGCGCCAGCAGCTTGGCCGGGATGCTAGATGAGACCCAGTACTTC. This translates into CASSLAGMLDETQYF.

The J gene is TRBJ1-3, the V gene TRBV7-2; D possibly corresponds to TRBD1 (5 bases). The CDR3 has 16 amino acids. V lost 5 bases and J lost 0, with 14 bases in between. CDR1 SGHTA and CDR2 FQGNSA come from the germline V gene. The CDR3 bases are TGTGCCAGCAGCAAGGGACCGCAGGACTCTGGAAACACCATATATTTT. The encoded protein is CASSKGPQDSGNTIYF.

This clonotype has at least ten counts. CDR3 sequence: CASSQRTSRYEQYF. The CDR3 DNA is TGTGCCAGCAGTCAAAGGACTAGTCGCTACGAGCAGTACTTC. The chain couples TRBV7-2 to TRBJ2-7; 7 bases align to TRBD2. Germline CDR1 reads SGHTA; CDR2 reads FQGNSA. The CDR3 spans 14 residues. V was clipped by 6 bases and J by 3 bases; unmatched bases: 8.

There are a few counts of this clonotype. The chain links TRBV6-2 or TRBV6-3 to TRBJ2-1, with D unresolved. Germline-derived CDR1 and CDR2 are MNHEY and SVGEGT. Between the trimmed V and J ends, which lost 3 bases and 0 bases, there was a span of 12 bases. CDR3 length equals 16 residues. The DNA for the CDR3 is TGTGCCAGCAGTTATTCTGGATGGGGCTCCTACAATGAGCAGTTCTTC. Its translation: CASSYSGWGSYNEQFF.

The V gene is TRBV5-1, the J gene TRBJ2-1; TRBD2 matches at 7 bases. The CDR3 has 14 amino acids. The V gene end was trimmed by 6 bases and the J gene end by 6 bases; junction bases not matched to a gene: 9. Per the germline V gene, CDR1 is SGHRS and CDR2 is YFSETQ. The DNA for the CDR3 is TGCGCCAGCACGCTAGGGACTACCAGCAATGAGCAGTTCTTC. Residues: CASTLGTTSNEQFF.

This clonotype was found a few times. The V and J genes are TRBV4-3 and TRBJ2-7; weak D call: TRBD2 (6 bases). The CDR3 sequence is 18 residues long. Germline V lookup: CDR1 LGHNA, CDR2 YSLEER. The ends were cut back, 2 bases at V and 3 bases at J, with 23 bases in the middle. In DNA form, the CDR3 reads TGCGCCAGCAGCCAACCTACGGGGGTCGTAAAAAGGCGCTACGAGCAGTACTTC. Translating it yields CASSQPTGVVKRRYEQYF.

This chain uses TRBV7-6 with TRBJ2-7, with D perhaps matching TRBD1 or TRBD2 (6 bases each). The V gene's germline CDR1 is SGHVS and CDR2 FNYEAQ. Trimming stripped 5 bases from V and 3 bases from J, with 14 bases between. The CDR3 runs 14 residues. The CDR3: CASSRGAGVYEQYF. In DNA form, the CDR3 reads TGTGCCAGCAGCCGCGGGGCAGGGGTCTACGAGCAGTACTTC. Together with reference TRBV7-6 and TRBJ2-7, the CDR3 gives the full variable domain: GAGVSQSPRYKVTKRGQDVALRCDPISGHVSLYWYRQALGQGPEFLTYFNYEAQQDKSGLPNDRFSAERPEGSISTLTIQRTEQRDSAMYRCASSRGAGVYEQYFGPGTRLTVT.

This clonotype was seen at least ten times. This rearrangement joins TRBV5-6 to TRBJ2-2; 9 bases agree with TRBD1. Per the germline V gene, CDR1 is SGHDT and CDR2 is YYEEEE. The CDR3 loop spans 15 amino acids. The V segment lost 3 bases and the J segment 3 bases; nucleotides outside the gene matches: 3. The CDR3 nucleotides are TGTGCCAGCAGCTCGACAGGGGGGTACACCGGGGAGCTGTTTTTT. Translation gives CASSSTGGYTGELFF. Together with reference TRBV5-6 and TRBJ2-2, the CDR3 gives the full variable domain: DAGVTQSPTHLIKTRGQQVTLRCSPKSGHDTVSWYQQALGQGPQFIFQYYEEEERQRGNFPDRFSGHQFPNYSSELNVNALLLGDSALYLCASSSTGGYTGELFFGEGSRLTVL.

Many counts were recorded for this clonotype. V is TRBV5-1 and J is TRBJ2-5; the D is unclear. V gave up 2 bases and J gave up 2 bases, with 7 bases separating them. The CDR3 loop spans 13 amino acids. CDR1 is SGHRS and CDR2 is YFSETQ in the germline V gene. The CDR3 region has the DNA TGCGCCAGCAGCTTCGGCTTGCAAGAGACCCAGTACTTC. Translated: CASSFGLQETQYF.

This clonotype was recorded at least ten times. In DNA, the CDR3 is TGTGCCAGCAGTTACCAGATCCGGGGCACTGAAGCTTTCTTT. Translating gives CASSYQIRGTEAFF. This chain uses TRBV6-5 with TRBJ1-1, with D unclear. Germline-derived CDR1 and CDR2 are MNHEY and SVGAGI. Trimming took 2 bases from V and 4 from J, leaving 11 bases between them. The CDR3 spans 14 residues.

The V and J genes are TRBV6-1 and TRBJ2-3; TRBD2 agrees at 11 bases. Germline-derived CDR1 and CDR2 are MNHNS and SASEGT. The CDR3 sequence is 16 residues long. The J segment lost 1 base and the V segment lost 5 bases, leaving 5 bases of the junction unmatched. CDR3 residues: CASSPRGLAGTDTQYF. CDR3 bases: TGTGCCAGCAGTCCCAGGGGACTAGCGGGCACAGATACGCAGTATTTT.

CDR3 bases: TGCAGTGCTCGTCCCCGCTCGAGGGATACGCAGTATTTT. As protein: CSARPRSRDTQYF. This chain connects TRBV20-1 to TRBJ2-3; D unresolved. Trimming removed 5 bases at V and 6 bases at J, with 15 bases between. Germline V gives CDR1 DFQATT, CDR2 SNEGSKA (reference sequence). The CDR3 runs to 13 residues.